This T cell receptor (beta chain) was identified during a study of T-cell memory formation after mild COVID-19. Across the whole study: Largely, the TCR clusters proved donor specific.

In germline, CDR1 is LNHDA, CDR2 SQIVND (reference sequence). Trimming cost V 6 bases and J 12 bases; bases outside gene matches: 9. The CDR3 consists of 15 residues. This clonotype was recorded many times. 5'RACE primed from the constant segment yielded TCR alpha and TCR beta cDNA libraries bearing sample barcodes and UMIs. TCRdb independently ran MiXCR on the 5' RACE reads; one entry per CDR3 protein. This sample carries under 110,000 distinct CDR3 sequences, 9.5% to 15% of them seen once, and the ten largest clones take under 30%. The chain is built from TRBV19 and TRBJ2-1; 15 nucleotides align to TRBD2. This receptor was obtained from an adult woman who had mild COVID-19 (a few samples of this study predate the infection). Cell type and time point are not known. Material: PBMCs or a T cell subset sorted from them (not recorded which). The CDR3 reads CASRGLAGGLGPQFF. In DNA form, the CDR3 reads TGTGCCAGTAGGGGACTAGCGGGAGGCCTAGGGCCGCAGTTCTTC.